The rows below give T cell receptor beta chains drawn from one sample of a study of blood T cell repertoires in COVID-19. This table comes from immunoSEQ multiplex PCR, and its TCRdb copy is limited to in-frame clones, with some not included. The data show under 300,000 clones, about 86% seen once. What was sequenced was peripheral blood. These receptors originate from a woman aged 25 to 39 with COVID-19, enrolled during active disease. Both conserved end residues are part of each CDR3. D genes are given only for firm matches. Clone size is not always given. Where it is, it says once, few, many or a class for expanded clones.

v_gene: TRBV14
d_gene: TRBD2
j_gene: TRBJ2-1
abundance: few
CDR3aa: CASSPLAGGPNEQFF
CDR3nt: TGTGCCAGCAGCCCATTAGCGGGGGGGCCCAATGAGCAGTTCTTC

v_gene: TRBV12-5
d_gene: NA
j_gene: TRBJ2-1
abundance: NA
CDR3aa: CASGSTSNEQFF
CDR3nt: TGTGCTAGTGGTTCTACGTCCAATGAGCAGTTCTTC

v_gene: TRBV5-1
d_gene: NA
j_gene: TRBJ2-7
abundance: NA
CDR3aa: CASSLEGSSYEQYF
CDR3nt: TGCGCCAGCAGCTTGGAAGGGAGCTCCTACGAGCAGTACTTC

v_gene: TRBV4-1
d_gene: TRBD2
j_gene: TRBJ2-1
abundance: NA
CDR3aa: CASSHAGGPPYNEQFF
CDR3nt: TGCGCCAGCAGCCATGCGGGGGGGCCCCCCTACAATGAGCAGTTCTTC

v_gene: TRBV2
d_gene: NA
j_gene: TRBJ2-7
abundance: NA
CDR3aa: CASTLSGVREQYF
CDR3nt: TGTGCCAGCACCCTTTCGGGGGTACGCGAGCAGTACTTC

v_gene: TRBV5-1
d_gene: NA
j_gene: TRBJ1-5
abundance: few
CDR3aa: CASSWTNQPQHF
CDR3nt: TGCGCCAGCAGCTGGACAAATCAGCCCCAGCATTTT

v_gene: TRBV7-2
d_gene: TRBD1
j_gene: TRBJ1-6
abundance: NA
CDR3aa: CASSLNLGQGENSPLHF
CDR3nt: TGTGCCAGCAGCTTAAACCTCGGACAGGGAGAGAATTCACCCCTCCACTTT

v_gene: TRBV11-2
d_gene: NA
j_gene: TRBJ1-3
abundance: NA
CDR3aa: CASSSRDSGTGNTIYF
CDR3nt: TGTGCCAGCAGCTCCCGGGACTCGGGAACTGGAAACACCATATATTTT

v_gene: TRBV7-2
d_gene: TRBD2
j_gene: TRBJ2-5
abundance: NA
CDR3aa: CASSLAGTNQETQYF
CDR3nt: TGTGCCAGCAGCTTAGCCGGGACTAACCAAGAGACCCAGTACTTC

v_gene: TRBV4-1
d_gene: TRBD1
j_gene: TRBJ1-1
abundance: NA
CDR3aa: CASSQGDRDTEAFF
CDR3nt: TGCGCCAGCAGCCAAGGGGACAGGGACACTGAAGCTTTCTTT

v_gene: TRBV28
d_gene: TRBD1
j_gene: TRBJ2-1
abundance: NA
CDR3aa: CASSTNRGAYNEQFF
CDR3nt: TGTGCCAGCAGTACAAACAGGGGAGCCTACAATGAGCAGTTCTTC

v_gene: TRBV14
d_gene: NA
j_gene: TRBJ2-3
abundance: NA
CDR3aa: CASSQDRADTQYF
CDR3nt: TGTGCCAGCAGCCAAGATCGTGCAGATACGCAGTATTTT

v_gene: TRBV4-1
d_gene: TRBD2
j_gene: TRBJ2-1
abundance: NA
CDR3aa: CASSQSRTSLNEQFF
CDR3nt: TGCGCCAGCAGCCAATCGAGGACTAGCCTGAATGAGCAGTTCTTC

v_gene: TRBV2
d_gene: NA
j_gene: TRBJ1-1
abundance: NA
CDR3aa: CATRAGWNTEAFF
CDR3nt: TGTGCCACTCGTGCGGGATGGAACACTGAAGCTTTCTTT

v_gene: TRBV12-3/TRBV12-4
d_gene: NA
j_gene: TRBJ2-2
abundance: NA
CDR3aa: CASTPAGELFF
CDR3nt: TGTGCCAGCACCCCTGCCGGGGAGCTGTTTTTT

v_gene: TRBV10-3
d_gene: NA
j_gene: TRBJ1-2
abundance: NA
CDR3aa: CAISESAQGNGLDTF
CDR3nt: TGTGCCATCAGTGAGTCAGCACAGGGCAATGGATTAGACACCTTC

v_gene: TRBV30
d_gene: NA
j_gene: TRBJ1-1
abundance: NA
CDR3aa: CAWSKAGDTEAFF
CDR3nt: TGTGCCTGGAGTAAGGCGGGGGACACTGAAGCTTTCTTT

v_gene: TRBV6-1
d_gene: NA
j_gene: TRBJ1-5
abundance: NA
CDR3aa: CASSDAGEFSNQPQHF
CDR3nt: TGTGCCAGCAGTGACGCGGGGGAATTTAGCAATCAGCCCCAGCATTTT